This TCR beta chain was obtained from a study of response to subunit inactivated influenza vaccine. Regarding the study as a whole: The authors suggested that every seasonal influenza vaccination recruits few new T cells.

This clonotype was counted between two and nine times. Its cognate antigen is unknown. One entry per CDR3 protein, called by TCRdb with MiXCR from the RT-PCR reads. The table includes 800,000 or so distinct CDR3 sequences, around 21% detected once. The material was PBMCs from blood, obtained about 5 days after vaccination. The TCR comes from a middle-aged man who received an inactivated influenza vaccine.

CDR3 region: CASSPPLAQYNEQFF. The CDR3 coding sequence is TGTGCCAGCAGTCCCCCACTAGCCCAATACAATGAGCAGTTCTTC. The chain couples TRBV28 to TRBJ2-1; D is perhaps TRBD2 (6 bases). V shed 5 bases and J shed 4 bases, with 15 bases lying between them. CDR3 length: 15 amino acids. The germline V gene encodes CDR1 MDHEN and CDR2 SYDVKM.